These 4 T cell receptor beta chains came from one sample sequenced in a study of blood T cell repertoires in COVID-19. The assay was immunoSEQ multiplex PCR, and TCRdb's table has in-frame clones only and misses some. The sample has about 250,000 clones; approximately 84% are singletons. The sample was PBMCs or T cells enriched from blood (not recorded which). The origin of the receptors is a man in his forties or fifties who had recovered from COVID-19.

This chain uses TRBV19 with TRBJ2-2, with D uncertain. The V end lost 0 bases, the J end lost 1 base, and 6 bases lay between the germline ends. The CDR3 has 15 amino acids. Germline assignment: CDR1 LNHDA and CDR2 SQIVND (reference sequence). The DNA for the CDR3 is TGTGCCAGTAGTATAGATACTCAGAACACCGGGGAGCTGTTTTTT. This codes for CASSIDTQNTGELFF.

The chain couples TRBV6-5 to TRBJ2-5, with D perhaps TRBD1 (6 bases). V was trimmed by 5 bases and J by 3 bases, leaving 10 bases between them. The CDR3 sequence is 13 residues long. Germline V gene data show CDR1 as MNHEY and CDR2 as SVGAGI. CDR3 in amino acids: CASSRGGEETQYF. The CDR3 nucleotides read TGTGCCAGCAGTCGAGGGGGAGAAGAGACCCAGTACTTC.

V is TRBV7-2 and J is TRBJ1-3; TRBD1 matches 7 bases. The CDR3 is 17 residues long. The trim removed 3 bases at V and 0 bases at J, leaving 8 bases unmatched. Germline V gene data show CDR1 as SGHTA and CDR2 as FQGNSA. CDR3 DNA: TGTGCCAGCAGCTTGCAGGGGGTCCACGTCTCTGGAAACACCATATATTTT. Amino acids: CASSLQGVHVSGNTIYF.

V gene TRBV27 combines with J gene TRBJ2-1; 12 bases fit TRBD2. The CDR3 length is 17 residues. CDR1 and CDR2 (germline): MNHEY, SMNVEV (reference sequence). With 4 bases clipped from V and 8 bases from J, the junction kept 12 bases outside the gene matches. As DNA, the CDR3 is TGTGCCAGCAGTTCCCTAGGACTAGCGGGAATCGATGATGAGCAGTTCTTC. Protein sequence: CASSSLGLAGIDDEQFF.